This TCR beta chain was sequenced during a study of blood T cell repertoires in COVID-19. The overall study: The origin of the acute and convalescent COVID-19 samples was the United States, Italy and Spain. T cells, B-cell-depleted T cells, or PBMCs provided the cDNA or gDNA that served as material.

This clone has just a few counts. The repertoire was sequenced with immunoSEQ multiplex PCR; TCRdb's copy has only in-frame clones and lacks some. This sample carries some 150,000 clones, around 92% of them seen once, and the ten largest clones take less than 3%. V shed 4 bases, J shed 2 bases, and the junction held 4 bases outside the gene matches. This CDR3 region has 15 residues. Germline loops: CDR1 LGHNA, CDR2 YNFKEQ. The sequenced sample was peripheral blood. The sequence derives from a man in his 60s with acute or convalescent COVID-19. The rearrangement uses TRBV4-2 and TRBJ2-1; 8 bases line up with TRBD2. This CDR3 is CASSLSGGPYNEQFF. The CDR3 DNA reads TGTGCCAGCAGCCTCAGCGGGGGTCCCTACAATGAGCAGTTCTTC.